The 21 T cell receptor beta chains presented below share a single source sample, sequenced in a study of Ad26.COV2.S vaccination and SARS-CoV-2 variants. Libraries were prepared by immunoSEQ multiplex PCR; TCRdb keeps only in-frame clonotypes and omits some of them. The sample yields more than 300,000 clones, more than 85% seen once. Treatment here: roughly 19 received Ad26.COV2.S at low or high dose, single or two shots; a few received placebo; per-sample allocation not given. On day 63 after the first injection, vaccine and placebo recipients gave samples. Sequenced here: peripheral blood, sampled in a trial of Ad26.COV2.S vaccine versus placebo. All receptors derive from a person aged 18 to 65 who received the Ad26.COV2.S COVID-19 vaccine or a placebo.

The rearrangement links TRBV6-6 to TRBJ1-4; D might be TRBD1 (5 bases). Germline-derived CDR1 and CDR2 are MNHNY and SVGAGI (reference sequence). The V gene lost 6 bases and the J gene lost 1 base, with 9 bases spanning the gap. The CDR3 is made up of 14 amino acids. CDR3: CASSRGVTNEKLFF. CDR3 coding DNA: TGTGCCAGCAGCCGGGGGGTAACTAATGAAAAACTGTTTTTT.

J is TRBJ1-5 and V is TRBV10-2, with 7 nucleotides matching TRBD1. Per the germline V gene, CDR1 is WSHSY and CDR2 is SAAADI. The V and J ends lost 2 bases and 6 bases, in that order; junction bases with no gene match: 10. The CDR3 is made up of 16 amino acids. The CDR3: CASSESIGGDGQPQHF. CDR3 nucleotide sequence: TGCGCCAGCAGTGAGAGTATAGGGGGCGACGGTCAGCCCCAGCATTTT.

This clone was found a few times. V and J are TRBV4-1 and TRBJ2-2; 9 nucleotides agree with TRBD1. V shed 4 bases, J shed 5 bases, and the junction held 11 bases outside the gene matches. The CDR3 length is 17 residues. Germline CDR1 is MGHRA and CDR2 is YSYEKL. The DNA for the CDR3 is TGCGCCAGCAGCCCTCGGACAGGGGTTTCTCTTACCGGGGAGCTGTTTTTT. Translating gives CASSPRTGVSLTGELFF.

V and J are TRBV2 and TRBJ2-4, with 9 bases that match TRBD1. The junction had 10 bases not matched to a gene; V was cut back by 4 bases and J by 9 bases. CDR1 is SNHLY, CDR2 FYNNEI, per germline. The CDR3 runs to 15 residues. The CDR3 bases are TGTGCCAGCAGTGGGGACAGGGTCCGAATGGCCATTCAGTACTTC. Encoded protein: CASSGDRVRMAIQYF.

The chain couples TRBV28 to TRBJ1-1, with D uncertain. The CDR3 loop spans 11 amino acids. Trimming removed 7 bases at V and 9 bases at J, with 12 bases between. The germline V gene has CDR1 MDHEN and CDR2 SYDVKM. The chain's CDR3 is CASIGQSKAFF. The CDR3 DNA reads TGTGCCAGCATAGGTCAGAGCAAAGCTTTCTTT.

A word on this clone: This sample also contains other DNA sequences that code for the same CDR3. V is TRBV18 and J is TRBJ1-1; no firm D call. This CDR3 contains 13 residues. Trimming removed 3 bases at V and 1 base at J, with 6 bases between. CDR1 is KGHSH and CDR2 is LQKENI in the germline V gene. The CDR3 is CASSPSENTEAFF. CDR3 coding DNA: TGTGCCAGCTCACCGTCGGAGAACACTGAAGCTTTCTTT.

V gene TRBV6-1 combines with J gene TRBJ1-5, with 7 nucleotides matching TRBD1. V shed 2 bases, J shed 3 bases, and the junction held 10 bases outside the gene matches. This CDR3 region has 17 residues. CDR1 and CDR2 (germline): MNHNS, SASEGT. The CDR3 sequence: CASSEFTGTEFNQPQHF. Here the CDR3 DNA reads TGTGCCAGCAGTGAATTCACAGGGACAGAATTCAATCAGCCCCAGCATTTT.

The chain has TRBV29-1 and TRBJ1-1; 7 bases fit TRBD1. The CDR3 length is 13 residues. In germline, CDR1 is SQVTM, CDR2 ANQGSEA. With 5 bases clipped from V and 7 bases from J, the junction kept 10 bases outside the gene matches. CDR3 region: CSVTGTASLEAFF. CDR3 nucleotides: TGCAGCGTTACCGGGACAGCGAGCCTTGAAGCTTTCTTT.

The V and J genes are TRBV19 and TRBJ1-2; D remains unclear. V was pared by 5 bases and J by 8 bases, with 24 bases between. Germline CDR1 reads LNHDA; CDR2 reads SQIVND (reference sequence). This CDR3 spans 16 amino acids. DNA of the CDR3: TGTGCCAGTAGTTCGTGGGAGAGTGCGGCTACTGACGGCTACACCTTC. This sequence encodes CASSSWESAATDGYTF. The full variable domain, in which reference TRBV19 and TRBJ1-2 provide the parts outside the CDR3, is DGGITQSPKYLFRKEGQNVTLSCEQNLNHDAMYWYRQDPGQGLRLIYYSQIVNDFQKGDIAEGYSVSREKKESFPLTVTSAQKNPTAFYLCASSSWESAATDGYTFGSGTRLTVV.

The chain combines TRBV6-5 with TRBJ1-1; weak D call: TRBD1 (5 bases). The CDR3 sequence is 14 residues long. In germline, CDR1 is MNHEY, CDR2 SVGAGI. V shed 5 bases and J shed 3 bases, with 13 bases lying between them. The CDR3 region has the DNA TGTGCCAGCAGTCGCGGGGTGGGACACACTGAAGCTTTCTTT. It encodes CASSRGVGHTEAFF.

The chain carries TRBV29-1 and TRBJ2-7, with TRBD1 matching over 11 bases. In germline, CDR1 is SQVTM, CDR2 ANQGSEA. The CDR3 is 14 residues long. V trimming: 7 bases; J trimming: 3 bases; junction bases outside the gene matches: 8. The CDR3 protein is CSAASGTGGYEQYF. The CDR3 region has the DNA TGCAGCGCAGCCTCCGGGACAGGGGGCTACGAGCAGTACTTC.

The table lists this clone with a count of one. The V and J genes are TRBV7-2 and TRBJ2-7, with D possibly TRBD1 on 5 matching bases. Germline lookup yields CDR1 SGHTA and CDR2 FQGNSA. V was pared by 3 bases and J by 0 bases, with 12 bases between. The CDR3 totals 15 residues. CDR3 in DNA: TGTGCCAGCAGCTTGAAGGGGCGCGACTCCTACGAGCAGTACTTC. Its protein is CASSLKGRDSYEQYF.

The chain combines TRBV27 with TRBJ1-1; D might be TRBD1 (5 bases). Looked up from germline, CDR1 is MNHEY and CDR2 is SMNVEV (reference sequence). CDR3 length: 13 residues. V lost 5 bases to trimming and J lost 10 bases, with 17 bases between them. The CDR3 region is CASSPPGGWVAFF. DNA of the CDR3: TGTGCCAGCAGTCCGCCCGGGGGGTGGGTAGCTTTCTTT.

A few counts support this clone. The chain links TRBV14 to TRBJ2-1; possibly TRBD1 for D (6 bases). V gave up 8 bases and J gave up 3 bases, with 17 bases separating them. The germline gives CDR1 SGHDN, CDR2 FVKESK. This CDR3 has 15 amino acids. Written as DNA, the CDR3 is TGTGCCAGCTCGACAGGAATTGGGGTCTACAATGAGCAGTTCTTC. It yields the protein CASSTGIGVYNEQFF.

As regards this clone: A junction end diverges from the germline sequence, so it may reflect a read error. The DNA for the CDR3 is TGCGCCAGCAGCTTGGTGTTAGCGGGAGCCACCGGAGCGGTCTTC. Protein sequence: CASSLVLAGATGAVF. The rearrangement joins TRBV5-1 to TRBJ2-1; 9 positions match TRBD2. Germline CDR1 SGHRS, CDR2 YFSETQ. The CDR3 is made up of 15 amino acids. The variable domain in full, completed from reference TRBV5-1 and TRBJ2-1, reads KAGVTQTPRYLIKTRGQQVTLSCSPISGHRSVSWYQQTPGQGLQFLFEYFSETQRNKGNFPGRFSGRQFSNSRSEMNVSTLELGDSALYLCASSLVLAGATGAVFGPGTRLTVL.

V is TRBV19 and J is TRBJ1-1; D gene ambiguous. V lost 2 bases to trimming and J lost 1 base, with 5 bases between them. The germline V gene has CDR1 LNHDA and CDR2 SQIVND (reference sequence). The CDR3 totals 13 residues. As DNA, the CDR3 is TGTGCCAGTAGTATACAGCAGAACACTGAAGCTTTCTTT. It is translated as CASSIQQNTEAFF.

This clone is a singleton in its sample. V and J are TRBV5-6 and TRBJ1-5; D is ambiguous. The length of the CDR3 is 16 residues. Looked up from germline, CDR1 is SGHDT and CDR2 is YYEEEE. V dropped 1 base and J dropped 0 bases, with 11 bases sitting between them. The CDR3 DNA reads TGTGCCAGCAGCTTGAGGACCGGGGTTAGCAATCAGCCCCAGCATTTT. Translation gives CASSLRTGVSNQPQHF.

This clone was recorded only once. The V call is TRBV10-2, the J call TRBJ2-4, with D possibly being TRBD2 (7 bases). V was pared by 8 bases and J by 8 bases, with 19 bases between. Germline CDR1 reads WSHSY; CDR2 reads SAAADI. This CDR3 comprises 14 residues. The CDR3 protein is CASAVGGRGDIQYF. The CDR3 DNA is TGCGCCAGCGCTGTGGGGGGGCGTGGGGACATTCAGTACTTC.

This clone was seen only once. The CDR3 bases are TGCGCCAGCAGCTTTAGGGGGCTCCGAGACTATGGCTACACCTTC. The encoded protein is CASSFRGLRDYGYTF. The chain recombines TRBV5-1 with TRBJ1-2, with 7 bases lining up with TRBD1. The CDR3 is made up of 15 amino acids. CDR1 is SGHRS and CDR2 is YFSETQ in the germline V gene. The ends lost 2 bases at V and 3 bases at J; junction bases unmatched: 7.

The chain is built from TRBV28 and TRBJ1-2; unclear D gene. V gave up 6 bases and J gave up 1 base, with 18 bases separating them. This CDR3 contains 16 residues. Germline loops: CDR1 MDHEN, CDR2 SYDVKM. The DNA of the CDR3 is TGTGCCAGCAGGGCCGATTCGGGTTACGATAACTATGGCTACACCTTC. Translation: CASRADSGYDNYGYTF.

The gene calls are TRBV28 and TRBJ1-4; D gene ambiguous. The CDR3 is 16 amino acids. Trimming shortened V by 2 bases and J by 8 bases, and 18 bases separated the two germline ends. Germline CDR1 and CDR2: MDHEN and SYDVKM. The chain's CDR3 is CASSLLLTGEREKLFF. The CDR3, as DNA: TGTGCCAGCAGTTTACTATTAACGGGAGAGAGGGAAAAACTGTTTTTT.